Listed below are T cell receptor beta chains from one sample, sequenced in a study of radiotherapy plus CTLA-4 blockade in lung cancer. The assay was immunoSEQ multiplex PCR, and TCRdb's table has in-frame clones only and misses some. The sample carries more than 95,000 clones, approximately 75% recorded once. This specimen was peripheral blood, taken from a patient treated with radiotherapy plus ipilimumab. The receptors shown here come from a human donor with non-small cell lung cancer who had a partial response to radiotherapy plus ipilimumab. Some clones in this sample may be carry-over from other donors' samples. Each CDR3 is given with its conserved first and last residue. A D gene is named only where the DNA matches it firmly. Expanded clones are given a class, and other clones once, few, many or no size at all.

J gene | clone size | V gene | CDR3 length | D gene | CDR3 protein | CDR3 DNA
TRBJ1-5 | few | TRBV4-2 | 14 | TRBD1 | CASSRGQGYQPQHF | TGTGCCAGCAGCCGGGGACAGGGGTATCAGCCCCAGCATTTT
TRBJ2-7 | . | TRBV19 | 14 | . | CASSTGGARYEQYF | TGTGCCAGTAGTACTGGCGGGGCGAGATACGAGCAGTACTTC
TRBJ2-1 | . | TRBV28 | 16 | . | CASRPAGFGSYNEQFF | TGTGCCAGCAGACCGGCGGGGTTCGGCTCCTACAATGAGCAGTTCTTC
TRBJ2-1 | . | TRBV7-6 | 14 | TRBD2 | CASSSRTSGGALFF | TGTGCCAGCAGCTCCAGGACTAGCGGGGGGGCCTTGTTCTTC
TRBJ1-1 | few | TRBV7-2 | 15 | TRBD1 | CASSLGGTVSNEAFF | TGTGCCAGCAGCTTAGGGGGGACAGTAAGCAATGAAGCTTTCTTT
TRBJ2-3 | . | TRBV5-6 | 15 | . | CASSLTGRGQDTQYF | TGTGCCAGCAGCTTAACCGGGCGGGGTCAAGATACGCAGTATTTT
TRBJ2-7 | . | TRBV2 | 15 | TRBD2 | CASSGQAGAAYEQYF | TGTGCCAGCAGTGGCCAAGCGGGGGCCGCCTACGAGCAGTACTTC
TRBJ1-1 | few | TRBV29-1 | 13 | TRBD1 | CSAQDRGGTEAFF | TGCAGCGCACAAGACAGGGGAGGAACTGAAGCTTTCTTT
TRBJ2-5 | once | TRBV7-3 | 13 | . | CASSSAPRETQYF | TGTGCCAGCAGCTCCGCCCCACGGGAGACCCAGTACTTC
TRBJ1-2 | few | TRBV10-3 | 15 | . | CAISDLGARGYGYTF | TGTGCCATCAGTGATTTGGGGGCTCGGGGCTATGGCTACACCTTC
TRBJ1-1 | . | TRBV5-1 | 14 | TRBD1 | CASSFQGGDTEAFF | TGCGCCAGCAGCTTTCAAGGGGGCGACACTGAAGCTTTCTTT